This T cell receptor (beta chain) was captured in a study of regulatory T cells in long-lasting Graves disease. The sample's time point: persistent/refractory GD, antithyroid drugs over 5 years with positive TRAb. Researchers made the TCR library from RNA that was extracted from PBMCs. As a group, patients came from one endocrinology department in Xi'an, China. A blood draw put 8 to 10 milliliters of peripheral blood into EDTA tubes. Germline CDR1 SGHRS, CDR2 YFSETQ. The CDR3 consists of 15 residues. J lost 7 bases, V lost 7 bases, and 16 bases had no gene match. Relying on iRepertoire HTBI primers and Arm-PCR of CDR3 regions, the team built TCR beta libraries. MiXCR was run by TCRdb on the multiplex PCR reads, yielding one entry per CDR3 protein. The sample shows about 460,000 distinct CDR3 sequences, around a fifth of them seen only once. This clonotype was counted only a few times.

The specimen comprised peripheral blood mononuclear cells (PBMCs), sampled when the disease was refractory, from a patient treated with antithyroid drugs. This chain uses TRBV5-1 with TRBJ1-2; 7 nucleotides align to TRBD1. The TCR comes from a female donor with Graves disease. CDR3 in amino acids: CASRNYPDREGGYTF. Written as DNA, the CDR3 is TGCGCCAGCCGAAATTATCCTGACAGGGAAGGTGGCTACACCTTC.